This is a list of T cell receptor beta chains from one sample in a study of shared T cell receptors in the human thymus. Generated by immunoSEQ multiplex PCR, the TCRdb table keeps only in-frame clones and is missing some. The top ten clones hold approximately 0.011% of a sample with hundreds of thousands of clones, roughly 90% of them seen once. The data were also submitted as part of a second study, on human thymus T cells.

Specimen: thymocytes. Receptors were obtained from a boy under two years old with a congenital heart defect. Each CDR3 is given without its conserved first and last residue.

TRBV18	ASSPPTTSGRAYEQY
TRBV28	ASSLPTEREAHNEQF
TRBV4-3	ASSQSGSPADTQY
TRBV25-1	ASSAQGQGEVSTEAF
TRBV5-6	ASSYGTYGENTDTQY
TRBV27	ASSREIGDEQY
TRBV7-2	ASSPGLAGAYEQY
TRBV9	ASSAVLGLANPNTGELF
TRBV29-1	SVASAGGPENEQF
TRBV2	ASSEDRGGYNEQF
TRBV11-2	ASSGRGTSGIETQY
TRBV28	ASSEQGDRESYEQY
TRBV11-2	ASGLDVGLLNYGYT
TRBV19	ASSIKRDCPYEQY
TRBV25-1	ASKGLQETQY
TRBV19	ASRRDRGANYGYT
TRBV6-5	ASSPIGALPEAF
TRBV11-2	ASSLGVRGEQF
TRBV9	ASSVEGRGNEQF
TRBV15	ATSTSTGTGSYEQY
TRBV4-3	ASSLTTGKGANVLT
TRBV7-6	ASSLEGVGTGTCYEQY
TRBV5-5	ASSQGGDQETQY
TRBV6-6	ASSRDRVDEQY
TRBV30	AWSPLPPGTSGTYEQY
TRBV4-3	ASSPNSSGSKTQY
TRBV12-5	ASGFSDEGARGYT
TRBV29-1	SVEDKSRQWGGETQY
TRBV27	ASSPGASGRAAEQY
TRBV11-3	ASSLDPGGEQF
TRBV4-3	ASSQGGLAGAEQY
TRBV19	ASSKRAAWYNEQF
TRBV9	ASSATVCSGGYQETQY
TRBV11-2	ASSLDIAEGDLNYEQY
TRBV18	ASSPRAVNTGELF
TRBV5-1	ASSLEEGAHEQY
TRBV5-6	ASSLGLAGGHNEQF
TRBV19	ASSILSGSEQY
TRBV2	ASRPIQGPYEQY
TRBV5-6	ASSRGLAGQETQY
TRBV7-2	ASSFWGRYEQY